Listed below are T cell receptor beta chains from one sample, sequenced in a study of T cells in Graves' hyperthyroidism and ophthalmopathy. One entry per CDR3 protein results from TCRdb running MiXCR on the multiplex PCR reads. The top ten clones hold 30% to 40% of a sample with over 700,000 distinct CDR3 sequences, 35% of them seen once. Sequenced input: blood. The receptor set was obtained from a woman aged 40-49 years with Graves' hyperthyroidism. The CDR3 runs from the conserved cysteine through the conserved F or W. A D gene is named only where the DNA matches it firmly. Size tells how often a clone was seen (once, few, many) or the class of an expanded clone, and some rows leave it out.

>TRBD2|TRBV4-3|few|13|TRBJ2-7
TGCGCCAGCTTCGGCTGCGGGAGCCACGAGCAGTACTTC
CASFGCGSHEQYF
>-|TRBV7-3|many|16|TRBJ2-2
TGTGCCAGCAGCCCAAAGGAGGGGATCGGCACCGGGGAGCTGTTTTTT
CASSPKEGIGTGELFF
>-|TRBV4-1|few|14|TRBJ1-6
TGCGCCAGCAGCCACCCGCAGACCAATTCACCCCTCCACTTT
CASSHPQTNSPLHF
>-|TRBV7-9|-|13|TRBJ2-1
TGTGCCAGCAGCTTATTCTCCAACAATGAGCAGTTCTTC
CASSLFSNNEQFF
>TRBD2|TRBV7-2|-|16|TRBJ2-7
TGTGCCAGCAGCTTACGAGGGACTAGCGGGGCCCAAGAGCAGTACTTC
CASSLRGTSGAQEQYF
>TRBD1|TRBV20-1|-|16|TRBJ1-2
TGCAGTGCTAGCCCGGGACAGGGAGGCGCTAACTATGGCTACACCTTC
CSASPGQGGANYGYTF
>-|TRBV11-2|many|11|TRBJ1-2
TGTGCCAGCAGCCCTGGTGCACGCTACACCTTC
CASSPGARYTF
>-|TRBV10-3|many|13|TRBJ1-1
TGTGCCATCAGTGGTGCGGGACCCTGGGATGCTTTCTTT
CAISGAGPWDAFF
>-|TRBV6-5|-|14|TRBJ2-7
TGTGCCAGCAGTTCCCCCGGGGTCGGGTACGAGCAGTACTTC
CASSSPGVGYEQYF
>-|TRBV28|few|13|TRBJ2-7
TGTGCCAGCAGTTTAGGCCACAGCGACGAGCAGTACTTC
CASSLGHSDEQYF
>-|TRBV20-1|many|17|TRBJ1-3
TGCAGTGCTAGACCGACAGGAAAGGTCGTGACTGGAAACACCATATATTTT
CSARPTGKVVTGNTIYF
>-|TRBV10-3|-|12|TRBJ2-1
TGTGCCATGAGGGACGCCGAAAGTGAGCAGTTCTTC
CAMRDAESEQFF
>-|TRBV7-2|many|12|TRBJ1-2
TGTGCCAGCAGCTTAGAACAATCGGGCTACACCTTC
CASSLEQSGYTF
>-|TRBV4-3|many|14|TRBJ1-2
TGCGCCAGCAGCCAAGATCGGGAAGGCTATGGCTACACCTTC
CASSQDREGYGYTF
>TRBD2|TRBV15|-|15|TRBJ2-3
TGTGCCACCAGCAGAGATCATGGGGGGGGAGATACGCAGTATTTT
CATSRDHGGGDTQYF
>-|TRBV5-1|-|16|TRBJ1-3
TGCGCCAGCAGCGGGACCGCTCCTAACTCTGGAAACACCATATATTTT
CASSGTAPNSGNTIYF
>TRBD1|TRBV11-2|-|16|TRBJ2-2
TGTGCCAGCAGACCTAACAGGGGGCCCAGCACCGGGGAGCTGTTTTTT
CASRPNRGPSTGELFF
>-|TRBV19|-|15|TRBJ1-1
TGTGCCAGTAGTATAACGTCCGGGATTGGCACTGAAGCTTTCTTT
CASSITSGIGTEAFF
>-|TRBV2|-|13|TRBJ2-3
TGTGCCAGCACGGGACAAAGCACAGATACGCAGTATTTT
CASTGQSTDTQYF
>-|TRBV19|many|16|TRBJ2-5
TGTGCCAGTAGCCCGCCCTGGAGCGGGACATGGAAGACCCAGTACTTC
CASSPPWSGTWKTQYF
>-|TRBV20-1|many|12|TRBJ2-2
TGCAGTGCTAGGTCAGGTTCCGGGGAGCTGTTTTTT
CSARSGSGELFF
>-|TRBV3-1|-|16|TRBJ1-3
TGTGCCAGCAGCCGTACACAGGGTTCTGGCAGAAACACCATATATTTT
CASSRTQGSGRNTIYF
>-|TRBV9|few|13|TRBJ1-1
TGTGCCAGCAAGACGGACCCGTGGAGTGAAGCTTTCTTT
CASKTDPWSEAFF
>-|TRBV10-3|-|13|TRBJ1-6
TGTGCCATCAGTGACGGGGGGGATTCACCCCTCCACTTT
CAISDGGDSPLHF
>TRBD1|TRBV4-3|few|18|TRBJ2-7
TGCGCCAGCAGCCAAGTCCCAAGACAGGGGACCATCCCGCACGAGCAGTACTTC
CASSQVPRQGTIPHEQYF
>-|TRBV10-3|many|13|TRBJ1-4
TGTGCCATCAGAGCAGGGGTTGGTGAAAAACTGTTTTTT
CAIRAGVGEKLFF
>-|TRBV25-1|many|17|TRBJ1-5
TGTGCCAGCAGTGAATCAAGGGTTTCAGGGGCTGGGATACCCCAGCATTTT
CASSESRVSGAGIPQHF
>-|TRBV29-1|-|12|TRBJ2-7
TGCAGCGTTGGGGACTTCGGCTACGAGCAGTACTTC
CSVGDFGYEQYF
>-|TRBV20-1|many|11|TRBJ1-2
TGCAGTGCTGCGTTCGGGGGTGGCTACACCTTC
CSAAFGGGYTF
>-|TRBV12-3/TRBV12-4|-|15|TRBJ1-3
TGTGCCAGCAGCCAATCTACCTTCTCTGGAAACACCATATATTTT
CASSQSTFSGNTIYF
>-|TRBV13|many|13|TRBJ1-1
TGTGCCAGCAGCTTAGTCAGGGCGACTGAAGCTTTCTTT
CASSLVRATEAFF
>-|TRBV6-2/TRBV6-3|-|16|TRBJ1-5
TGTGCCAGCAGTTACTCTCCAGGTTATAGCAATCAGCCCCAGCATTTT
CASSYSPGYSNQPQHF
>-|TRBV6-1|many|13|TRBJ1-5
TGTGCCAGCAGTGAAATGGAAGTTCAGCCCCAGCATTTT
CASSEMEVQPQHF
>-|TRBV10-2|-|13|TRBJ1-5
TGCGCCAGCAGCGAGCAGTACGATCAGCCCCAGCATTTT
CASSEQYDQPQHF
>-|TRBV7-6|few|19|TRBJ1-1
TGTGCCAGCAGCTTAATCGAGTCCGAGTACGGGGTAGAGGGCACTGAAGCTTTCTTT
CASSLIESEYGVEGTEAFF
>TRBD1|TRBV6-5|few|15|TRBJ1-4
TGTGCCAGCAGTCTCGGGACAGGATTTAATGAAAAACTGTTTTTT
CASSLGTGFNEKLFF
>TRBD1|TRBV7-8|once|13|TRBJ2-7
TGTGCCAGCCGGGACAGGGATCCCTACGAGCAGTACTTC
CASRDRDPYEQYF
>TRBD1|TRBV9|-|16|TRBJ1-2
TGTGCCAGCAGCTCTGACATAAATACGGACAGGGTAGGCTACACCTTC
CASSSDINTDRVGYTF
>-|TRBV6-5|-|14|TRBJ1-1
TGTGCCAGCAGTTACCGGGTAGAGGACACTGAAGCTTTCTTT
CASSYRVEDTEAFF
>TRBD1|TRBV7-9|-|17|TRBJ1-5
TGTGCCAGCAGCCCGCGGACAGGTATCGATAGCAATCAGCCCCAGCATTTT
CASSPRTGIDSNQPQHF
>-|TRBV4-3|many|14|TRBJ2-7
TGCGCCAGCAGCCAAGTCATAAGCTCCTACGAGCAGTACTTC
CASSQVISSYEQYF
>TRBD2|TRBV20-1|few|15|TRBJ2-2
TGCAGTGCTAGATATTGGGGGGGGAACACCGGGGAGCTGTTTTTT
CSARYWGGNTGELFF
>-|TRBV2|-|12|TRBJ1-2
TGTGCTAGGTCCGGGGCGGGCTATGGCTACACCTTC
CARSGAGYGYTF
>TRBD1|TRBV5-1|few|15|TRBJ2-5
TGCGCCAGCAGCTTGGAGGGGACAGAGTCAGAGACCCAGTACTTC
CASSLEGTESETQYF
>TRBD1|TRBV3-1|few|14|TRBJ1-6
TGTGCCAGCGGAGGGGGCTTCGGGAATTCACCCCTCCACTTT
CASGGGFGNSPLHF
>-|TRBV12-3/TRBV12-4|-|14|TRBJ1-1
TGTGCCAGCAGTCCCAGGGGATGGAACACTGAAGCTTTCTTT
CASSPRGWNTEAFF
>-|TRBV25-1|-|12|TRBJ1-1
TGTGCCAGCAGTTACCCGACGGCAGAAGCTTTCTTT
CASSYPTAEAFF
>TRBD2|TRBV12-3/TRBV12-4|few|16|TRBJ2-5
TGTGCCAGCAGTTTAAGGCGGGAGGGCCCTGGCGAGACCCAGTACTTC
CASSLRREGPGETQYF
>-|TRBV24-1|many|13|TRBJ1-2
TGTGCCGTTCCCGGGGACGGTGGGTATGGCTACACCTTC
CAVPGDGGYGYTF
>-|TRBV12-3/TRBV12-4|few|14|TRBJ1-1
TGTGCCAGCAGTTTAGGGGCTGAGGGGACTGAAGCTTTCTTT
CASSLGAEGTEAFF
>TRBD1|TRBV7-2|-|14|TRBJ1-2
TGTGCCAGCAGCCACGACAGGGCTAACTATGGCTACACCTTC
CASSHDRANYGYTF
>TRBD2|TRBV25-1|-|16|TRBJ2-5
TGTGCCAGCAGTGGGTCGGGGGGGGGGCTTAGGGAGACCCAGTACTTC
CASSGSGGGLRETQYF
>-|TRBV15|many|14|TRBJ1-2
TGTGCCACCAGCCGCGCCGACCCGGGGGGTGGCTACACCTTC
CATSRADPGGGYTF
>-|TRBV19|few|17|TRBJ1-2
TGTGCCAGTAGCTCTACTCGGGGGCCCCGCAACCTCTATGGCTACACCTTC
CASSSTRGPRNLYGYTF
>-|TRBV10-1|few|10|TRBJ2-1
TGCGCCAGCAAGGAGCGGGAGCAGTTCTTC
CASKEREQFF